Here is one T cell receptor (beta chain) with its context. With random hexamers, roughly 0.45 to 1 ug RNA was reverse transcribed. It was immunoSEQ multiplex PCR that amplified TCR beta CDR3 across 54 Vbeta and 13 Jbeta. One entry per CDR3 protein results from TCRdb running MiXCR on the immunoSEQ multiplex PCR reads. The sample contains 65,000 to 90,000 distinct CDR3 sequences, 85% to 95% of which appear only once. Germline lookup yields CDR1 MNHEY and CDR2 SMNVEV (reference sequence). The CDR3 is made up of 16 amino acids. The trim removed 6 bases at V and 3 bases at J, leaving 10 bases unmatched. This sample is part of a study of CD8 T cells in Susac syndrome. CD8+ and CD4+ T cells from blood underwent TCR beta sequencing. FACS enriched CD8+ TEMRA cells, while bulk CD8+ and CD4+ were negatively isolated.

The rearrangement uses TRBV27 and TRBJ1-2; 10 bases fit TRBD1. The sequenced sample consisted of CD8+ T cells from PBMCs. The origin of this receptor is a human donor with multiple sclerosis. The CDR3 region has the DNA TGTGCCAGCAGCCCCAGACAGGGGGCGTTGCACTATGGCTACACCTTC. It codes for CASSPRQGALHYGYTF.